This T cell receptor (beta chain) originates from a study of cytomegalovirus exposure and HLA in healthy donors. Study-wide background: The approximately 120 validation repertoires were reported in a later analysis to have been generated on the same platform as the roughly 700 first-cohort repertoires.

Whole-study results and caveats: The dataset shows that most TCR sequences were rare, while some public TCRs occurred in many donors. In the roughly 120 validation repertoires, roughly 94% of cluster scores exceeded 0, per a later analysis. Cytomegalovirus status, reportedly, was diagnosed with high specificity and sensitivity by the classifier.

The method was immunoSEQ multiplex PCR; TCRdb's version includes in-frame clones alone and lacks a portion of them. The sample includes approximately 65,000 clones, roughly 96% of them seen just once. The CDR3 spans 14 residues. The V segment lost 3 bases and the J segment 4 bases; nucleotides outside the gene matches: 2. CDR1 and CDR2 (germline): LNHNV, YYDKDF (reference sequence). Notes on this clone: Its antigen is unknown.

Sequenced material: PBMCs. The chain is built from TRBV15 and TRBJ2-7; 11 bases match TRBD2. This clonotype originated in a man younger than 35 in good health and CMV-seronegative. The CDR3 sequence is CATSSWTSGYEQYF. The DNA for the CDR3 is TGTGCCACCAGCAGTTGGACTAGCGGGTACGAGCAGTACTTC.